Sequencing of this T cell receptor beta chain was carried out in a study of CD8+ T cells in alopecia areata. PBMCs served as the source from which CD4+ and CD8+ T cells were sorted. Reverse transcribed after extraction, RNA yielded cDNA as the sequencing template. Produced via immunoSEQ multiplex PCR; TCRdb's table is partial and in-frame only. This table has about 110,000 clones, roughly 59% appearing once. The table lists this clone with a few counts. Its antigen remains unidentified. The CDR3 extends over 15 amino acids. Between the trimmed V and J ends, which lost 5 bases and 5 bases, there was a span of 15 bases. Germline V gene sequence: CDR1 PRHDT, CDR2 FYEKMQ (reference sequence). Regarding the study as a whole: Lesional scalp, notably in alopecia totalis/universalis, had clonality above that of normal scalp.

This rearrangement joins TRBV13 to TRBJ1-4; TRBD1 might be the D (6 bases). The source of this sequence is a human donor in good health. Source material: CD8+ T cells sorted from blood. The DNA of the CDR3 is TGTGCCAGCAGCGGGCCAGGACAGCAAAATGAAAAACTGTTTTTT. It yields the protein CASSGPGQQNEKLFF.